This T cell receptor beta chain was observed in a study of response to subunit inactivated influenza vaccine. CDR3 length: 12 amino acids. V lost 5 bases, J lost 7 bases, and 9 bases lay in between. Study-wide results and caveats: Each seasonal flu vaccination may recruit only limited new T cells, authors suggested.

TCRdb ran MiXCR on the RT-PCR reads and lists one entry per CDR3 protein. The sample consists of around 190,000 distinct CDR3 sequences, about an eighth of them appearing once. The table lists this clonotype with many counts. The target antigen is unknown. Sequencing was performed on CD8+ T cells sorted from PBMCs, taken 5 to 6 days after vaccination. The chain is built from TRBV12-3 or TRBV12-4 and TRBJ2-4, with a tentative D call TRBD1 (7 bases). This TCR came from a middle-aged man who received an inactivated influenza vaccine. This CDR3 reads CASSPGGNIQYF. The CDR3 DNA reads as TGTGCCAGCAGTCCAGGGGGGAACATTCAGTACTTC.